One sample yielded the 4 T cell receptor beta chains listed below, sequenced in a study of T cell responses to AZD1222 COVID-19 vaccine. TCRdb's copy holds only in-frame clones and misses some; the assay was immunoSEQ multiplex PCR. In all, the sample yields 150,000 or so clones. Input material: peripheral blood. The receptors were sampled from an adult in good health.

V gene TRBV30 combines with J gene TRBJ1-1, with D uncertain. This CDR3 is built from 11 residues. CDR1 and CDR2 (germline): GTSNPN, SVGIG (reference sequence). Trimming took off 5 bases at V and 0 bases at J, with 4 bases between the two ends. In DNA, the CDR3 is TGTGCCTGGGAGATGAACACTGAAGCTTTCTTT. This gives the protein CAWEMNTEAFF.

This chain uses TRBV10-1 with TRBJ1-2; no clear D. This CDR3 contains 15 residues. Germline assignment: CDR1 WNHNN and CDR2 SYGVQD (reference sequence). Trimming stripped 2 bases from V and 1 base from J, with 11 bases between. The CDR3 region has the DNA TGCGCCAGCAGTGAGACCCCAAAGGGTAACTATGGCTACACCTTC. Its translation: CASSETPKGNYGYTF.

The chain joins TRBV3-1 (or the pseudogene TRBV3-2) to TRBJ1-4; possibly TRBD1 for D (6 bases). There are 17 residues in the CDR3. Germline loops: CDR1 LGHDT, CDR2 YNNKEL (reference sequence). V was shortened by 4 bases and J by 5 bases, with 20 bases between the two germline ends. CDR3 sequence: CASSPESTGTLNEKLFF. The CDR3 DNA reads TGTGCCAGCAGCCCCGAGTCCACAGGGACCCTAAATGAAAAACTGTTTTTT.

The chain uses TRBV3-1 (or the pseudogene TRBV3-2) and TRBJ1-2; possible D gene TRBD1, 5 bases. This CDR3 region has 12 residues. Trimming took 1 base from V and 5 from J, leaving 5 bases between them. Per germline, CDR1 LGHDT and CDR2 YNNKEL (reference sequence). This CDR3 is CASSQGGYGYTF. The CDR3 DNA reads TGTGCCAGCAGCCAAGGGGGGTATGGCTACACCTTC.